The 3 T cell receptor beta chains in this list originate from one sample, sequenced in a study of T cells after yellow fever vaccination. TCRdb redid the calling of the 5' RACE reads with MiXCR, one entry per CDR3 protein. This repertoire shows about 370,000 distinct CDR3 sequences, 11% found once; its top ten account for roughly a sixth. This specimen consisted of PBMCs, obtained on the day of the first yellow fever vaccination. These receptors originate from a man aged 18 to 30 who received the YFV17D yellow fever vaccine.

A few counts support this clonotype. The V call is TRBV4-1, the J call TRBJ2-7, with TRBD1 matching over 7 bases. The J segment lost 2 bases and the V segment lost 2 bases, leaving 12 bases of the junction unmatched. The CDR3 runs to 17 residues. CDR1 and CDR2 from the germline V gene are MGHRA and YSYEKL. The CDR3: CASSQSPDRAYPYEQYF. The CDR3 DNA reads as TGCGCCAGCAGCCAAAGCCCAGACAGGGCCTACCCCTACGAGCAGTACTTC.

The chain uses TRBV5-1 and TRBJ2-5; TRBD1 might be the D (5 bases). CDR3 length equals 15 residues. Germline assignment: CDR1 SGHRS and CDR2 YFSETQ. V was trimmed by 1 base and J by 2 bases, leaving 12 bases between them. CDR3 sequence: CASSLMDTSQETQYF. CDR3 in DNA: TGCGCCAGCAGCTTGATGGACACCTCACAAGAGACCCAGTACTTC.

This clonotype was counted ten times or more. CDR3 protein: CASSEGAGYGYTF. CDR3 nucleotide sequence: TGTGCCAGCAGTGAGGGGGCTGGCTATGGCTACACCTTC. This chain uses TRBV6-1 with TRBJ1-2; tentatively, D is TRBD1 (6 bases). V was shortened by 3 bases and J by 4 bases, with 9 bases between the two germline ends. Per the germline V gene, CDR1 is MNHNS and CDR2 is SASEGT. The CDR3 extends over 13 amino acids.